This T cell receptor (beta chain) was recorded in a study of response to subunit inactivated influenza vaccine. Study-wide results and caveats: The authors suggested that few new T cells are recruited per seasonal influenza vaccination.

One entry per CDR3 protein results from TCRdb running MiXCR on the RT-PCR reads. The top ten hold about an eighth of the sample, which has fewer than 600,000 distinct CDR3 sequences, around 7.7% seen once. The junction had 10 bases not matched to a gene; V was cut back by 6 bases and J by 3 bases. The CDR3 consists of 15 residues. Germline values: CDR1 DFQATT, CDR2 SNEGSKA (reference sequence). This clonotype was observed at least ten times. As yet, its antigen is unknown. This sample comprised PBMCs from blood, obtained around 25 months after vaccination. The V gene is TRBV20-1, the J gene TRBJ2-3; 9 nucleotides align to TRBD2. This TCR was recovered from a man in his fifties or sixties who received an inactivated influenza vaccine. The CDR3 loop is CSADPGLAKTDTQYF. In nucleotides, the CDR3 is TGCAGTGCGGATCCGGGACTAGCAAAGACAGATACGCAGTATTTT.